The following is a T cell receptor (beta chain) sequence with its context. Its antigen remains unidentified. No qualities accompany the bases; no much larger clone lies one base away. The data were taken from a study of cytomegalovirus exposure and HLA in healthy donors (dated by TCRdb to 2017 to 2019). For the wider study: A later analysis indicated that the 90 to 150 validation repertoires were generated on the platform also employed for the approximately 670 repertoires of the first cohort. The study was designed to test whether signatures of past pathogen exposure could be identified by cataloging public T cell receptors. Besides the first cohort of approximately 670 subjects, a separate validation cohort made up of 90 to 150 different subjects was used. To predict cytomegalovirus infection status, the study combined high-throughput TCR immunosequencing, statistical association of individual TCRs with disease status, and machine learning.

Separate from the approximately 730-subject first cohort, the validation cohort of roughly 110 subjects was the group to which the donors belonged. Library method: the immunoSEQ multiplex PCR assay. The authors' analysis ran thus. A statistical classification framework was built to diagnose cytomegalovirus status from the catalog of TCR beta chain sequences. TCRdb mirrors the immuneACCESS table, restricted to in-frame sequences. Some clones are absent from its copies; in checked studies, under half trace to an unresolved V gene, and the reason for the others is unknown. V and J calls and clone size are given by that table; D and trimming were obtained from the DNA. The sample contains about 64,000 clones, roughly 91% of them found a single time. Around 1.5% of the sample is taken by the ten largest. Broad study findings and their caveats: It was suggested by the authors that the approach could potentially be generalized to other disease states and immunological phenotypes. In both the original and validation cohorts, the classifier was reported to diagnose cytomegalovirus status with high specificity and sensitivity. Across donors, most TCR sequences were observed very rarely, whereas some public TCRs were present in many individuals. Subsequent analysis determined that TCRs grouped into clusters in the first cohort also showed a tendency toward co-occurrence across the roughly 130 validation repertoires, and about 93% of cluster scores exceeded 0. The study listed 150 to 200 TCR beta chains as associated with cytomegalovirus. A later analysis had no HLA typing for the validation cohort, so co-occurrence there was scored across all 130 or so repertoires. In vitro tests confirmed that a few of the cytomegalovirus-associated TCR beta chains recognize cytomegalovirus antigens.

The receptor was derived from a young woman in good health and CMV-seronegative. The sequencing sample was made of PBMCs.

The CDR3 here reads CASSQLDAGGNTEAFF. The nucleotides are TGTGCCAGCAGCCAATTGGACGCGGGGGGCAATACTGAAGCTTTCTTT. The chain couples TRBV16 to TRBJ1-1, with TRBD1 tentatively as D gene (6 bases match). The CDR3 numbers 16 residues from cysteine through phenylalanine. Only CDR3 DNA remains: 48 bases, in frame from the first base. CDR1 and CDR2 are read off the germline V gene as KGHSY and FQNENV. V and J lose 1 base and 5 bases, and a span of 17 bases separates them.